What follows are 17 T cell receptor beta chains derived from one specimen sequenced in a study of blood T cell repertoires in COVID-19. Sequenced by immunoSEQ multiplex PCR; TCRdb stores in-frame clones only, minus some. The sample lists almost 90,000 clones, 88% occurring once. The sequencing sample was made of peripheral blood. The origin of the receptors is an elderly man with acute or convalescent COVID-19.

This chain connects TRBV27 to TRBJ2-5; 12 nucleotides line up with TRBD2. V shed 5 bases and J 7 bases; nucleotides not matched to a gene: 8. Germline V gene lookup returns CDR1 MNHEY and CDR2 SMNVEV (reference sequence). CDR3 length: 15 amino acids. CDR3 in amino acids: CASSLGLAGGGTQYF. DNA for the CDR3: TGTGCCAGCAGTCTAGGGCTAGCGGGAGGGGGGACCCAGTACTTC.

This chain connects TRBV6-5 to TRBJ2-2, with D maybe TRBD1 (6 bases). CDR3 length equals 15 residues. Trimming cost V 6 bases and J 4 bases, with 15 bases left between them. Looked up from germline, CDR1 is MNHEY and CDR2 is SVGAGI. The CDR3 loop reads CASSNDRISTGELFF. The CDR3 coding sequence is TGTGCCAGCAGCAACGACAGGATTTCCACCGGGGAGCTGTTTTTT.

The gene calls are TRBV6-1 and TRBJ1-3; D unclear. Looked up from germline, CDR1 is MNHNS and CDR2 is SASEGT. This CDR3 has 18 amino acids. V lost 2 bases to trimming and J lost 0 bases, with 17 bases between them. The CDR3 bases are TGTGCCAGCAGTGAACAGAGCGGGCTTTGGAACTCTGGAAACACCATATATTTT. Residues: CASSEQSGLWNSGNTIYF.

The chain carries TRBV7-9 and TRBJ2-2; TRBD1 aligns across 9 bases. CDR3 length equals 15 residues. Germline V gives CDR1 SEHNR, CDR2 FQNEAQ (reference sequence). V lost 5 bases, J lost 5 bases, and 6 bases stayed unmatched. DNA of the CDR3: TGTGCCAGCAGCCAATGGGACAGGGAGACCGGGGAGCTGTTTTTT. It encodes CASSQWDRETGELFF.

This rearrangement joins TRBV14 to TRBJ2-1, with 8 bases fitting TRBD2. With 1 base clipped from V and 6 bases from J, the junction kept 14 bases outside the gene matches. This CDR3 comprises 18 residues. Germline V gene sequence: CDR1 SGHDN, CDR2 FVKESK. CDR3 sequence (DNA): TGTGCCAGCAGCCAAGTCCCCGGGACTAGTCATGGATCCAATGAGCAGTTCTTC. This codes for CASSQVPGTSHGSNEQFF.

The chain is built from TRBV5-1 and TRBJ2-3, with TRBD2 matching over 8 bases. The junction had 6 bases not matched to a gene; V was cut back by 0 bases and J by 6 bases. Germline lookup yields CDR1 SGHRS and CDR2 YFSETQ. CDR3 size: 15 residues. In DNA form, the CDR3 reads TGCGCCAGCAGCTTGGGCGGGGGGCCGTCGGATACGCAGTATTTT. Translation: CASSLGGGPSDTQYF.

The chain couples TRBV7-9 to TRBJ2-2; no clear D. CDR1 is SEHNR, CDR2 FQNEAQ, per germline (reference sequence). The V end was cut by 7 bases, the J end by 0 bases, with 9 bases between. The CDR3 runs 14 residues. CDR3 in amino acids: CASTYFANTGELFF. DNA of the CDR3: TGTGCCAGCACTTACTTCGCGAACACCGGGGAGCTGTTTTTT.

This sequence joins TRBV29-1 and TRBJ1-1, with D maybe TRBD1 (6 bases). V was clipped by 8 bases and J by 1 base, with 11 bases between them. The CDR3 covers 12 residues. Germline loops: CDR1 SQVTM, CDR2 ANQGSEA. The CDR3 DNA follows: TGCAGCTCCAGGACAGAGAACACTGAAGCTTTCTTT. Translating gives CSSRTENTEAFF. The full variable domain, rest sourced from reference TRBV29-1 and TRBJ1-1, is SAVISQKPSRDICQRGTSLTIQCQVDSQVTMMFWYRQQPGQSLTLIATANQGSEATYESGFVIDKFPISRPNLTFSTLTVSNMSPEDSSIYLCSSRTENTEAFFGQGTRLTVV.

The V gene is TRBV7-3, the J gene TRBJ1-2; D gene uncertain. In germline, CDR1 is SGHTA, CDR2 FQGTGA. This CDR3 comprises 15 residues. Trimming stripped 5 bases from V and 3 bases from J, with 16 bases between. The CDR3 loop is CASSPGSGEDYGYTF. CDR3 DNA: TGTGCCAGCAGCCCCGGCTCGGGAGAAGACTATGGCTACACCTTC.

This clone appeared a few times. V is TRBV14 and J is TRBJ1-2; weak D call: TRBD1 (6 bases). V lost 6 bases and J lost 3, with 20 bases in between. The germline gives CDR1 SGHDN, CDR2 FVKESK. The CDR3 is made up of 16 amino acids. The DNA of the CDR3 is TGTGCCAGCAGTCTACGTCCGGGGGGCGCGTACTATGGCTACACCTTC. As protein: CASSLRPGGAYYGYTF. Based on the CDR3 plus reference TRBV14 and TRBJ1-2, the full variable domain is EAGVTQFPSHSVIEKGQTVTLRCDPISGHDNLYWYRRVMGKEIKFLLHFVKESKQDESGMPNNRFLAERTGGTYSTLKVQPAELEDSGVYFCASSLRPGGAYYGYTFGSGTRLTVV.

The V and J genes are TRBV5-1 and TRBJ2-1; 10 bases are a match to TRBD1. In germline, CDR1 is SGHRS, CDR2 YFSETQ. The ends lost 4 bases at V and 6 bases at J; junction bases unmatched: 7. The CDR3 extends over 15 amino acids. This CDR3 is CASSHYGQGGNEQFF. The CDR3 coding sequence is TGCGCCAGCAGCCACTACGGACAGGGGGGCAATGAGCAGTTCTTC.

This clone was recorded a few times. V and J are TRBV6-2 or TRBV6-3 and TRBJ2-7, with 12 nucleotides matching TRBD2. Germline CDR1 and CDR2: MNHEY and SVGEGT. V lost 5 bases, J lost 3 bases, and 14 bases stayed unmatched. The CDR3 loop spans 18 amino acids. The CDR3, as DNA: TGTGCCAGCAGTACCACGACTAGCGGGAGTGGGGTACTCTACGAGCAGTACTTC. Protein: CASSTTTSGSGVLYEQYF.

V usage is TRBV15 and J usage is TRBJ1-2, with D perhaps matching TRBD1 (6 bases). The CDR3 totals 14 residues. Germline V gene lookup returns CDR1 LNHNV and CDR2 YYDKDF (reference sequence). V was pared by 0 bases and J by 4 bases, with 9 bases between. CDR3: CATSRDSGVYGYTF. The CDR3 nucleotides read TGTGCCACCAGCAGAGATTCAGGGGTCTATGGCTACACCTTC.

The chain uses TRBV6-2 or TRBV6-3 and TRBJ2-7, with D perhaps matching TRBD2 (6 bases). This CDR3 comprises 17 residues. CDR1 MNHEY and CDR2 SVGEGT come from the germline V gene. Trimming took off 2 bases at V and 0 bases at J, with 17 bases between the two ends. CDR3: CASSYGIYGTRSYEQYF. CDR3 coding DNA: TGTGCCAGCAGTTACGGGATTTACGGGACTCGCTCCTACGAGCAGTACTTC.

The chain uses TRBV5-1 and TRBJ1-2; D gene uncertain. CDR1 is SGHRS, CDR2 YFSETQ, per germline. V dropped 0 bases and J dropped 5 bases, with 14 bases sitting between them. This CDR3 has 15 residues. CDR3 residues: CASSLGGNNLYGYTF. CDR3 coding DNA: TGCGCCAGCAGCTTGGGAGGGAATAATCTGTATGGCTACACCTTC.

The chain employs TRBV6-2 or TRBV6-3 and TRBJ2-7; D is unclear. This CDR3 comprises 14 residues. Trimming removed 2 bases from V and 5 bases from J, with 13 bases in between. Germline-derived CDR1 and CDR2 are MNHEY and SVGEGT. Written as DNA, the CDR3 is TGTGCCAGCAGTTACGACCGACACGACCACGAGCAGTACTTC. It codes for CASSYDRHDHEQYF.

CDR3 amino acids: CASSLTREARGYTF. The CDR3, as DNA: TGTGCCAGCAGCTTAACCAGGGAGGCGCGGGGCTACACCTTC. This sequence joins TRBV7-2 and TRBJ1-2; possible D gene TRBD1, 5 bases. The CDR3 is 14 amino acids. Trimming removed 2 bases from V and 8 bases from J, with 15 bases in between. Germline loops: CDR1 SGHTA, CDR2 FQGNSA.